Following are 3 T cell receptor beta chains from one sample sequenced in a study of blood T cell repertoires in COVID-19. Generated by immunoSEQ multiplex PCR, the TCRdb table keeps only in-frame clones and is missing some. The sample consists of around 150,000 clones, 70% to 90% of them appearing once. The specimen sequenced was peripheral blood. These receptors were taken from a man aged 70-80 years with acute or convalescent COVID-19.

The sample holds a few counts of this clone. The chain carries TRBV19 and TRBJ1-3, with 7 nucleotides matching TRBD1. With V trimmed by 5 bases and J by 4 bases, 2 bases remained unmatched. The CDR3 sequence is 13 residues long. Germline loops: CDR1 LNHDA, CDR2 SQIVND (reference sequence). CDR3 sequence (DNA): TGTGCCAGTAGTGCGACAGGGGGAAACACCATATATTTT. Protein sequence: CASSATGGNTIYF.

V usage is TRBV7-2 and J usage is TRBJ1-5, with 8 bases aligning to TRBD1. CDR1 and CDR2 (germline): SGHTA, FQGNSA. This CDR3 contains 15 residues. Trimming cost V 5 bases and J 5 bases; bases outside gene matches: 8. CDR3 bases: TGTGCCAGCAGCATCCGGCGGGACAGGTATCAGCCCCAGCATTTT. It encodes CASSIRRDRYQPQHF.

The chain couples TRBV6-4 to TRBJ1-3; D perhaps matches TRBD1 (5 bases). Trimming pared 8 bases from V and 0 bases from J, leaving 20 bases between. Germline assignment: CDR1 MRHNA and CDR2 SNTAGT. The CDR3 is made up of 17 amino acids. Written as DNA, the CDR3 is TGTGCCAGCTACACAGGCCTGTCCCTCAGCTCTGGAAACACCATATATTTT. Translating it yields CASYTGLSLSSGNTIYF.